The rows below give T cell receptor beta chains drawn from one sample of a study of blood T cell repertoires in COVID-19. Only in-frame clones appear in the TCRdb table, and some are missing; sequencing was by immunoSEQ multiplex PCR. The sample includes about 230,000 clones, over 80% seen only once; the top ten take approximately 30%. Specimen: peripheral blood. The origin of the receptors is a man aged 40-49 years with acute or convalescent COVID-19. Each CDR3 is given with its conserved first and last residue. D genes are given only for firm matches. Clone size is not always given. Where it is, it says once, few, many or a class for expanded clones.

CASSENTVVGANVLTF	TGTGCCAGCAGTGAAAATACAGTCGTCGGGGCCAACGTCCTGACTTTC	.	TRBV6-1	TRBJ2-6	.	16
CASSPPEVVAGAPPHNEQFF	TGTGCCAGTAGTCCTCCCGAAGTGGTAGCGGGAGCACCCCCCCACAATGAGCAGTTCTTC	TRBD2	TRBV19	TRBJ2-1	.	20
CASSQLLADTYEQYF	TGTGCCAGCAGCCAACTACTAGCCGATACCTACGAGCAGTACTTC	.	TRBV14	TRBJ2-7	few	15
CASSRLGGREKFF	TGTGCCAGCAGCCGTTTAGGGGGTAGGGAAAAATTCTTC	.	TRBV3-1/TRBV3-2	TRBJ2-1	.	13
CSVDGQVSNEQFF	TGCAGCGTTGATGGACAGGTCTCCAATGAGCAGTTCTTC	TRBD1	TRBV29-1	TRBJ2-1	.	13
CASSNRQNTEAFF	TGTGCCAGTAGTAATCGACAGAACACTGAAGCTTTCTTT	.	TRBV19	TRBJ1-1	.	13
CASSQSDRYTEAFF	TGTGCCAGCAGCCAATCTGACAGGTACACTGAAGCTTTCTTT	.	TRBV16	TRBJ1-1	.	14
CASSWDRGPNYGYTF	TGTGCCAGCAGCTGGGACAGGGGGCCTAACTATGGCTACACCTTC	TRBD1	TRBV5-5	TRBJ1-2	.	15
CAISPGTENTEAFF	TGTGCCATCAGTCCCGGGACAGAGAACACTGAAGCTTTCTTT	TRBD1	TRBV10-3	TRBJ1-1	.	14
CASSPGPNRNYGYTF	TGTGCCAGCAGCCCAGGGCCCAACCGTAACTATGGCTACACCTTC	.	TRBV5-5	TRBJ1-2	.	15
CASMNSGRSYEQYF	TGTGCCAGTATGAATAGCGGACGTTCCTACGAGCAGTACTTC	.	TRBV19	TRBJ2-7	.	14
CASSFRGSDEKLFF	TGTGCCAGCAGCTTCCGGGGAAGTGATGAAAAACTGTTTTTT	.	TRBV5-4	TRBJ1-4	.	14
CASTPYLDSNYEQYF	TGTGCCAGCACCCCATATCTTGACTCGAACTACGAGCAGTACTTC	.	TRBV7-8	TRBJ2-7	.	15
CASGQGSGPEAFF	TGTGCCAGCGGACAGGGGTCAGGGCCTGAAGCTTTCTTT	TRBD1	TRBV7-9	TRBJ1-1	.	13
CASRYTGTGSYNEQFF	TGTGCCAGCAGATACACCGGGACAGGGTCCTACAATGAGCAGTTCTTC	TRBD1	TRBV2	TRBJ2-1	.	16
CASSRTGMNTEAFF	TGTGCCAGCAGCCGGACAGGGATGAACACTGAAGCTTTCTTT	TRBD1	TRBV5-4	TRBJ1-1	once	14
CASAGTGINEQYF	TGTGCCAGTGCCGGGACAGGGATCAACGAGCAGTACTTC	TRBD1	TRBV6-5	TRBJ2-7	.	13
CASSQIGGGLAGEQYF	TGTGCCAGCAGCCAAATAGGGGGGGGACTAGCGGGCGAGCAGTACTTC	TRBD2	TRBV7-2	TRBJ2-7	.	16
CASSPSQGDSNQPQHF	TGTGCCAGCTCACCGTCACAGGGAGACAGCAATCAGCCCCAGCATTTT	.	TRBV18	TRBJ1-5	.	16
CAWSRLAGQETQYF	TGTGCCTGGTCACGGCTAGCGGGTCAAGAGACCCAGTACTTC	TRBD2	TRBV30	TRBJ2-5	.	14
CASSPPYSGRPTYEQYF	TGTGCCAGCAGCCCACCCTATAGCGGGAGGCCCACCTACGAGCAGTACTTC	TRBD2	TRBV7-9	TRBJ2-7	few	17
CASSSGLPLGQFF	TGTGCCAGCAGCTCGGGACTCCCCCTTGGGCAGTTCTTC	.	TRBV3-1/TRBV3-2	TRBJ2-1	.	13
CASSVAGSTGELFF	TGCGCCAGCAGTGTTGCGGGATCCACCGGGGAGCTGTTTTTT	.	TRBV10-1	TRBJ2-2	.	14
CASSQNRGRGDTEAFF	TGTGCCAGCAGCCAGAACAGGGGGCGAGGAGACACTGAAGCTTTCTTT	TRBD1	TRBV3-1/TRBV3-2	TRBJ1-1	.	16
CSARGNAEAFF	TGCAGTGCGCGGGGGAACGCTGAAGCTTTCTTT	.	TRBV20-1	TRBJ1-1	few	11
CASSQERGRQGSGNTIYF	TGCGCCAGCAGCCAAGAACGGGGGCGACAGGGCTCTGGAAACACCATATATTTT	TRBD1	TRBV4-1	TRBJ1-3	.	18
CASSASGTRYNEQFF	TGTGCCAGCAGCGCTAGCGGGACGAGATACAATGAGCAGTTCTTC	TRBD2	TRBV9	TRBJ2-1	.	15
CATSGRQGLPTDYNEQFF	TGTGCCACCAGTGGGCGACAGGGACTCCCTACAGACTACAATGAGCAGTTCTTC	.	TRBV24-1	TRBJ2-1	few	18
CSAEFRGGYPNTEAFF	TGCAGCGCTGAGTTTCGGGGGGGCTACCCGAACACTGAAGCTTTCTTT	.	TRBV29-1	TRBJ1-1	once	16